This TCR beta chain was profiled in a study of T cells after yellow fever vaccination. Broader study findings: Re-detected after boosting: most primary clones, 96% of CD4 and over 80% of CD8. Relatively few clonotypes were ones that appeared in both CD4 and CD8 compartments. Abundant clonotypes from the bulk population could get into FACS-sorted repertoires as contaminants.

TCRdb ran MiXCR on the 5' RACE reads and lists one entry per CDR3 protein. The profile shows around 400,000 distinct CDR3 sequences, about 9.9% of them singletons. With 4 bases removed from V and 0 bases from J, the gap between germline ends came to 14 bases. Germline CDR1 is SGHRS and CDR2 is YFSETQ. This CDR3 spans 16 amino acids. This clonotype was seen only a few times. Its antigen is as yet unknown. V is TRBV5-1 and J is TRBJ2-1, with D tentatively TRBD1 or TRBD2 (5 bases each). This specimen was PBMCs, taken on the day of the first yellow fever vaccination. The source is a man aged 18 to 29 who received the YFV17D yellow fever vaccine. The CDR3 DNA is TGCGCCAGCAGCATACTAGACAGCTCCTCCTACAATGAGCAGTTCTTC. It encodes CASSILDSSSYNEQFF.